This T cell receptor (beta chain) was sequenced in a study of metastatic and nonmetastatic thyroid tumors. Original processing methods: The distant-metastasis classifier for papillary thyroid cancer was built from CDR3 differences across clinicopathological groups. MiXCR reprocessed the PCR reads for TCRdb. TCRdb's processing, not the authors' own work, is the source of the V and J calls. The sample contains 19,000 or so clones, 25% to 35% of which appear only once. Every patient underwent thyroid surgery untreated. In regard to this clone: The junction departs from the called germline gene at one end, perhaps through a read error.

The germline V gene encodes CDR1 SGHTA and CDR2 FQGTGA. CDR3 length equals 17 residues. Source material: tumor tissue. This TCR was sampled from a female donor with papillary thyroid cancer or a benign thyroid nodule (not recorded which). Some clones in this sample may be carry-over from other donors' samples. The chain joins TRBV7-3 to TRBJ2-2, with D possibly being TRBD1 or TRBD2 (7 bases each). CDR3 amino acids: CASSLTHRGGSTGELFF. The CDR3 coding sequence is TGTGCCAGCAGCCTAACACACAGGGGCGGGAGTACCGGGGAGCTGTTTTTT.